This T cell receptor (beta chain) comes out of a study of T-cell memory formation after mild COVID-19. Study as a whole: There were largely donor-specific TCR clusters. Study-level findings and limits: Day 15 to 85 contracting clones showed balanced CD4/CD8; day 15 to 37 expanders favored CD4+. Pre-infection memory showed some responding clones, and this suggested that cross-reactive memory joined.

The germline V gene has CDR1 SEHNR and CDR2 FQNEAQ (reference sequence). CDR3 length: 13 residues. Trimming took off 1 base at V and 5 bases at J, with 9 bases between the two ends. UMIs and sample barcodes were carried by the TCR alpha and TCR beta cDNA libraries that 5'RACE produced using constant-segment primers. TCRdb fed the 5' RACE reads into MiXCR, producing one record per CDR3 protein. This repertoire shows around 510,000 distinct CDR3 sequences, roughly 22% found once; its top ten account for around 7.7%. In this sample, this clonotype turned up a few times. As yet, its antigen is unknown. The clonotype was recovered from an adult woman who had mild COVID-19 (a few samples of this study predate the infection). Cell type and time point are not known. Specimen: PBMCs or a T cell subset sorted from them (not recorded which). V gene TRBV7-9 combines with J gene TRBJ2-7; weak D call: TRBD2 (6 bases). This CDR3 reads CASSLGGEDEQYF. The CDR3 coding sequence is TGTGCCAGCAGCTTAGGTGGGGAGGACGAGCAGTACTTC.